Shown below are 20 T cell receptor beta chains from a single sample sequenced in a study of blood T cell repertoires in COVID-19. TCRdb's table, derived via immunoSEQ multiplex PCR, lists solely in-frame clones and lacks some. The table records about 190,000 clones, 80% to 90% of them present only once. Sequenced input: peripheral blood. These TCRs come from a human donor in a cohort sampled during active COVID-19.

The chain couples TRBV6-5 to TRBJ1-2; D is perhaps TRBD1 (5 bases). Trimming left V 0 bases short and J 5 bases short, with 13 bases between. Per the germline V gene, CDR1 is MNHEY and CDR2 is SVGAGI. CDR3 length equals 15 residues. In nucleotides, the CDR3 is TGTGCCAGCAGTTACTCCCACGGGGGTGGGTATGGCTACACCTTC. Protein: CASSYSHGGGYGYTF.

The DNA for the CDR3 is TGTGCCAGCAGCTTAGCGAGAGAGGGACAGCCCCAGCATTTT. Protein sequence: CASSLAREGQPQHF. V is TRBV7-8 and J is TRBJ1-5; D gene uncertain. The CDR3 has 14 residues. CDR1 and CDR2 (germline): SGHVS, FQNEAQ. V was pared by 0 bases and J by 7 bases, with 10 bases between.

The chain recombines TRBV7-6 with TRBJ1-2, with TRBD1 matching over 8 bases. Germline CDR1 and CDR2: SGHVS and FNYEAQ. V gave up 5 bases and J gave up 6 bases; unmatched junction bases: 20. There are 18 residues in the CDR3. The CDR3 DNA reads TGTGCCAGCAGCCTGTCCACCGGGACAGGCGCAGGGGGTGATGGCTACACCTTC. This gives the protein CASSLSTGTGAGGDGYTF.

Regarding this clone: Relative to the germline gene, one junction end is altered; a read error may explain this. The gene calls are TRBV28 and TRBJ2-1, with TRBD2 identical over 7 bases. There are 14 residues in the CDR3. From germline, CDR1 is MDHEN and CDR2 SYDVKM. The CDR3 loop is CASSLRVPGRERFF. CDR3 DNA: TGTGCCAGCAGTTTAAGAGTCCCTGGGCGGGAGCGGTTCTTC.

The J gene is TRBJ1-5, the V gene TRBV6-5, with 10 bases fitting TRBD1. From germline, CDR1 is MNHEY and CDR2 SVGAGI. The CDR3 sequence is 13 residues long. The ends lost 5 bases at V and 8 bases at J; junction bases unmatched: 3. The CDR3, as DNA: TGTGCCAGCAGTCGGGACAGGGGAAAGCCCCAGCATTTT. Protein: CASSRDRGKPQHF.

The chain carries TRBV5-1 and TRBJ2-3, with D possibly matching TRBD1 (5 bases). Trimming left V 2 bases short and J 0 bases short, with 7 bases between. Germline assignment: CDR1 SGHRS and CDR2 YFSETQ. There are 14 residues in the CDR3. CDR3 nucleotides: TGCGCCAGCAGCTTTTCAGGGAGCACAGATACGCAGTATTTT. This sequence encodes CASSFSGSTDTQYF.

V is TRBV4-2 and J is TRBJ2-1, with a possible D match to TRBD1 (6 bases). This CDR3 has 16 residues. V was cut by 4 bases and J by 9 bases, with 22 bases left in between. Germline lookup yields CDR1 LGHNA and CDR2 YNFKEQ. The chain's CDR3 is CASSPSPIQQGAEQFF. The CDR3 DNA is TGTGCCAGCAGCCCAAGTCCTATCCAACAGGGAGCTGAGCAGTTCTTC.

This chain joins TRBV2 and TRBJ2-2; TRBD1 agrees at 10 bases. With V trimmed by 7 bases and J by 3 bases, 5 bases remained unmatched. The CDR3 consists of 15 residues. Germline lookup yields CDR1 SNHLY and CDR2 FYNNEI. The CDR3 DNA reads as TGTGCCAGCAAAATGACAGGGGGCTACACCGGGGAGCTGTTTTTT. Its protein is CASKMTGGYTGELFF. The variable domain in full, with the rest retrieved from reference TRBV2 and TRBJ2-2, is EPEVTQTPSHQVTQMGQEVILRCVPISNHLYFYWYRQILGQKVEFLVSFYNNEISEKSEIFDDQFSVERPDGSNFTLKIRSTKLEDSAMYFCASKMTGGYTGELFFGEGSRLTVL.

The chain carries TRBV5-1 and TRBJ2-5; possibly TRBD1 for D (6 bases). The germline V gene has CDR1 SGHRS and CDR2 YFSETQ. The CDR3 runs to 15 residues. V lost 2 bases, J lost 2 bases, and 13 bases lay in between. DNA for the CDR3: TGCGCCAGCAGCTTCCGCGACAGGATACAAGAGACCCAGTACTTC. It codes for CASSFRDRIQETQYF.

The CDR3 region has the DNA TGTGCCAGCAGAAGGGACAGCATAGGTGGCTACACCTTC. Protein sequence: CASRRDSIGGYTF. The chain carries TRBV28 and TRBJ1-2, with 7 positions matching TRBD1. The CDR3 is made up of 13 amino acids. The J segment lost 7 bases and the V segment lost 6 bases, leaving 8 bases of the junction unmatched. The V gene's germline CDR1 is MDHEN and CDR2 SYDVKM.

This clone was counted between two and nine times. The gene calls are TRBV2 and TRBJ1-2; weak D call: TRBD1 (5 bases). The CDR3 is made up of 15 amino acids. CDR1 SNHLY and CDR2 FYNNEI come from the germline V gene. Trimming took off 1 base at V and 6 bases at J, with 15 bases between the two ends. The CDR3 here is CASSEVRVAGDGYTF. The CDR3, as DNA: TGTGCCAGCAGTGAAGTCAGGGTGGCTGGAGATGGCTACACCTTC.

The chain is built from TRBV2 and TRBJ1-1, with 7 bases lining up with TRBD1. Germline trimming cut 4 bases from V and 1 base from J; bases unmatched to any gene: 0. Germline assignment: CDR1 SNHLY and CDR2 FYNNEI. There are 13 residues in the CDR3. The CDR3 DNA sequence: TGTGCCAGCAGTGGGGACAGGAACACTGAAGCTTTCTTT. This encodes CASSGDRNTEAFF. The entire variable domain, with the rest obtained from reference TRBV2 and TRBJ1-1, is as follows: EPEVTQTPSHQVTQMGQEVILRCVPISNHLYFYWYRQILGQKVEFLVSFYNNEISEKSEIFDDQFSVERPDGSNFTLKIRSTKLEDSAMYFCASSGDRNTEAFFGQGTRLTVV.

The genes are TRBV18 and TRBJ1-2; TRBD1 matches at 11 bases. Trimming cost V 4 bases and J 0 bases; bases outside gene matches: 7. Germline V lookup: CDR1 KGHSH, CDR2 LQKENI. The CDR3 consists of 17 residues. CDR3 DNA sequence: TGTGCCAGCTCACAAAGGACAGGGGGCGATTCTAACTATGGCTACACCTTC. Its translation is CASSQRTGGDSNYGYTF. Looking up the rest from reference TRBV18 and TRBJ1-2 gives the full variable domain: NAGVMQNPRHLVRRRGQEARLRCSPMKGHSHVYWYRQLPEEGLKFMVYLQKENIIDESGMPKERFSAEFPKEGPSILRIQQVVRGDSAAYFCASSQRTGGDSNYGYTFGSGTRLTVV.

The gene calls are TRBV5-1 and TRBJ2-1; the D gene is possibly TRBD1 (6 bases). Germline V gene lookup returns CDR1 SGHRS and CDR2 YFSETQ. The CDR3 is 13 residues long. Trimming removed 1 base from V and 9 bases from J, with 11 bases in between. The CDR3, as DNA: TGCGCCAGCAGCTTGAACTTAGGGGGTGAGCAGTTCTTC. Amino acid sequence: CASSLNLGGEQFF.

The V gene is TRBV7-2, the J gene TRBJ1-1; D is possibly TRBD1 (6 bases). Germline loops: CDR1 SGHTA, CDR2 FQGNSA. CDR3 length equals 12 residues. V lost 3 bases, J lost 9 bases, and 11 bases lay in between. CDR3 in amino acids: CASSFVGGQAFF. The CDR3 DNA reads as TGTGCCAGCAGCTTCGTGGGGGGGCAAGCTTTCTTT.

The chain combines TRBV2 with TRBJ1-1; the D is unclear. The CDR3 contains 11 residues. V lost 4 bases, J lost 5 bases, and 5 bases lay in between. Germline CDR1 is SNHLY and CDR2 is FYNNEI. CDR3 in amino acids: CASSGHTEAFF. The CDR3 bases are TGTGCCAGCAGTGGACATACTGAAGCTTTCTTT.

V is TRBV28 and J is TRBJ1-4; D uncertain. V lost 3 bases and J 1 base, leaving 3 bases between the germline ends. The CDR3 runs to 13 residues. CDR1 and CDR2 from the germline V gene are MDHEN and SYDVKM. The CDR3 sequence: CASSFITNEKLFF. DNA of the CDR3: TGTGCCAGCAGTTTTATAACTAATGAAAAACTGTTTTTT.

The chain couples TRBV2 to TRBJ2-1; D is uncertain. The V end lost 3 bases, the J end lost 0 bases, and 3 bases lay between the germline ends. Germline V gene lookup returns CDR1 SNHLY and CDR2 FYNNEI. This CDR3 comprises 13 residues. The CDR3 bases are TGTGCCAGCAGTGACGGCTCCTACAATGAGCAGTTCTTC. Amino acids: CASSDGSYNEQFF.

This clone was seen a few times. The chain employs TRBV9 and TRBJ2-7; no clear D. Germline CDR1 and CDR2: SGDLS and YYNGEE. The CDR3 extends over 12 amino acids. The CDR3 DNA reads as TGTGCCAGCAGCGTAGCTTCTCCGGAGCCGTACGTC. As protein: CASSVASPEPYV.

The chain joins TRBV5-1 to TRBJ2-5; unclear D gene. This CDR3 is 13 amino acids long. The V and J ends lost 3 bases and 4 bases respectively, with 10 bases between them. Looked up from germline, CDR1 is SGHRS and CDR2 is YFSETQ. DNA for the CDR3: TGCGCCAGCAGCTCTCTCGCGTTAGAGACCCAGTACTTC. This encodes CASSSLALETQYF.